The following is a TCR beta chain sequence with its context. At one end, the junction sequence differs from germline, possibly due to a read error. Germline V gives CDR1 SNHLY, CDR2 FYNNEI. CDR3 size: 15 residues. The source of the sample is a study of T cells and Merkel cell carcinoma outcomes. Profiling relied on immunoSEQ multiplex PCR, and the TCRdb table lists in-frame clones only, not all of them. The table shows roughly 13,000 clones, with roughly 90% occurring only once. The receptor was isolated from a human donor with Merkel cell carcinoma. Material for sequencing was tumor tissue from Merkel cell carcinoma. This rearrangement joins TRBV2 to TRBJ2-7, with D possibly being TRBD2 (6 bases). The CDR3 DNA reads as TGTGCCAGCAGTGCCTCTCCACTAGCAGCCTACAAGCAGTACTTC. Translating it yields CASSASPLAAYKQYF.